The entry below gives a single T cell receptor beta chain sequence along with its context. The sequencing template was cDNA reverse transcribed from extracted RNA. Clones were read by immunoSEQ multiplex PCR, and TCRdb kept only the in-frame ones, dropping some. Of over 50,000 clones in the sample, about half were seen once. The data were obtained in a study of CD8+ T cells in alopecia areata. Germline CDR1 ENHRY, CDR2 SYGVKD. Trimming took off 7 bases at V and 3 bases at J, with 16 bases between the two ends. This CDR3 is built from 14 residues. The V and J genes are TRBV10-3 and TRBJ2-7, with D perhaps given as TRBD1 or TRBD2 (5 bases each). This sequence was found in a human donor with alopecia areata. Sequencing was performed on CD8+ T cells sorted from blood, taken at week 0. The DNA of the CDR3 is TGTGCCATCACCATAGGGACGGAAGGCTACGAGCAGTACTTC. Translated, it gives CAITIGTEGYEQYF.